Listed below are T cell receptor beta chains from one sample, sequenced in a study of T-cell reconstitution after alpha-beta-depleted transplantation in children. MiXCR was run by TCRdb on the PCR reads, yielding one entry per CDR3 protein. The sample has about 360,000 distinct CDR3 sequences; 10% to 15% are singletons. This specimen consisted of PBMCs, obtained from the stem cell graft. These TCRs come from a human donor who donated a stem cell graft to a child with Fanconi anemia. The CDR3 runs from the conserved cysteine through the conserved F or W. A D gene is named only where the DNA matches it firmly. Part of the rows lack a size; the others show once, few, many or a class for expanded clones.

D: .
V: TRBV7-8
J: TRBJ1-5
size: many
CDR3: CASSLDWGSNQPQHF
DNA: TGTGCCAGCAGCTTAGATTGGGGAAGCAATCAGCCCCAGCATTTT

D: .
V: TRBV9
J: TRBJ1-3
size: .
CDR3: CASRDYGAGSGNTIYF
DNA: TGTGCCAGCAGAGATTACGGGGCTGGCTCTGGAAACACCATATATTTT

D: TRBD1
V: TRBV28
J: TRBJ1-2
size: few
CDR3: CASSSPNRGSYTF
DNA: TGTGCCAGCAGTTCGCCTAACAGGGGAAGCTACACCTTC

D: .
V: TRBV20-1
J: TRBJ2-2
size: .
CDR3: CSAPDLSTGELFF
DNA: TGCAGTGCCCCGGACCTCTCCACCGGGGAGCTGTTTTTT

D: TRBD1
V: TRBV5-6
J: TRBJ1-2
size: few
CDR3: CASSSTGQEIYGYTF
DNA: TGTGCCAGCAGCTCGACGGGACAGGAGATTTATGGCTACACCTTC

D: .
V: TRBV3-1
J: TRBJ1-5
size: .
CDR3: CASSQGGRGSNQPQHF
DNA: TGTGCCAGCAGCCAGGGGGGGCGTGGTAGCAATCAGCCCCAGCATTTT

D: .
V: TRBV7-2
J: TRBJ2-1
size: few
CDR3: CASSLSLAQGMNNEQFF
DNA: TGTGCCAGCAGCTTATCTCTGGCGCAGGGGATGAACAATGAGCAGTTCTTC

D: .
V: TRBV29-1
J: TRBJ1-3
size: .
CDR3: CSVELFGVAGNTIYF
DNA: TGCAGCGTTGAGCTTTTTGGGGTCGCTGGAAACACCATATATTTT

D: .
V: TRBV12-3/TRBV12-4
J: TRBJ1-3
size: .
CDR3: CASSQSEGNTIYF
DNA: TGTGCCAGCAGCCAGTCCGAAGGAAACACCATATATTTT

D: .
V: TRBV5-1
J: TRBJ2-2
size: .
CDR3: CASGGPLETGELFF
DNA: TGCGCCAGCGGCGGGCCGTTGGAGACCGGGGAGCTGTTTTTT

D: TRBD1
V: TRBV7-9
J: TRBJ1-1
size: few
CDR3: CASILYGGGGDEAFF
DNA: TGTGCCAGCATCCTATACGGGGGAGGGGGCGATGAAGCTTTCTTT

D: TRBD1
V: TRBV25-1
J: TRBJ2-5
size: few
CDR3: CASSPTGEPQETQYF
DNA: TGTGCCAGCAGTCCGACAGGGGAGCCCCAAGAGACCCAGTACTTC

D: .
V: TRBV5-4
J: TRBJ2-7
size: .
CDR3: CASSLGRGRSYEQYF
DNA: TGTGCCAGCAGCTTAGGACGGGGGCGTTCCTACGAGCAGTACTTC

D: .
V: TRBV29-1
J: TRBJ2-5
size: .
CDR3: CSVVPGRVETQYF
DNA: TGCAGCGTTGTACCGGGCAGGGTAGAGACCCAGTACTTC

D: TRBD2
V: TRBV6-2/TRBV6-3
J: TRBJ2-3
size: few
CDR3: CASTQTSGGYGTQYF
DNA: TGTGCCAGCACCCAGACTAGCGGGGGATACGGTACGCAGTATTTT

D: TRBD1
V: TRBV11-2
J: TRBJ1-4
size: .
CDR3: CASSPWTGGAANEKLFF
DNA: TGTGCCAGCAGCCCATGGACAGGGGGCGCGGCTAATGAAAAACTGTTTTTT

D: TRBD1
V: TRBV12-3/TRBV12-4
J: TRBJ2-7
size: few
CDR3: CASSRDRVQQYF
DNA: TGTGCCAGCAGCCGGGACAGGGTACAGCAGTACTTC

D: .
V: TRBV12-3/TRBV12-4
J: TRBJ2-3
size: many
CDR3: CASSSWQGGSFTDTQYF
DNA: TGTGCCAGCTCCTCCTGGCAGGGCGGCAGCTTCACAGATACGCAGTATTTT

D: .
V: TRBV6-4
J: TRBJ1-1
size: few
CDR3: CASSDNQNTEAFF
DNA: TGTGCCAGCAGCGACAATCAGAACACTGAAGCTTTCTTT

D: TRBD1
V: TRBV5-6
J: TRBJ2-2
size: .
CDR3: CASSSFGGQSGELFF
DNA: TGTGCCAGCAGCTCCTTTGGGGGACAGTCCGGGGAGCTGTTTTTT

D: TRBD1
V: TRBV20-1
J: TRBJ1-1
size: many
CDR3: CSATTGGTEAFF
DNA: TGCAGTGCTACGACAGGGGGTACTGAAGCTTTCTTT

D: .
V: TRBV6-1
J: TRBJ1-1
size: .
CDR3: CASSGGVGAFF
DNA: TGTGCCAGCAGTGGAGGCGTGGGAGCTTTCTTT

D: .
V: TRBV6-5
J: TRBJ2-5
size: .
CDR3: CASSYSPFGQRPQETQYF
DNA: TGTGCCAGCAGTTACTCGCCTTTTGGACAGAGGCCTCAAGAGACCCAGTACTTC

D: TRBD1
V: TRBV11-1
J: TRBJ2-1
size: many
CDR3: CASSSWTGLNNEQFF
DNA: TGTGCCAGCAGCTCGTGGACAGGTTTAAACAATGAGCAGTTCTTC

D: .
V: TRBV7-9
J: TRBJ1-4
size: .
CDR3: CASSWGNEKLFF
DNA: TGTGCCAGCAGCTGGGGAAACGAAAAACTGTTTTTT

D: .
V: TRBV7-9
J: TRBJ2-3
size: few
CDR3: CASSPPRGRDRTDTQYF
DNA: TGTGCCAGCAGCCCCCCCCGGGGCAGGGACCGTACAGATACGCAGTATTTT

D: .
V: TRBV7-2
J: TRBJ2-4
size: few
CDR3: CASSRIDIQYF
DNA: TGTGCCAGCAGCCGTATCGACATTCAGTACTTC

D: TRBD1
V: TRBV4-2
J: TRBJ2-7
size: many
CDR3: CASSLTRGRSYEQYF
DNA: TGTGCCAGCAGCCTTACGAGGGGGCGATCCTACGAGCAGTACTTC

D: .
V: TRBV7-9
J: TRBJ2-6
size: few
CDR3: CASSRWGPGANVLTF
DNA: TGTGCCAGCAGCCGATGGGGGCCTGGGGCCAACGTCCTGACTTTC

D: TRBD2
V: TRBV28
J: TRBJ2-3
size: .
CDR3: CASSLSLAGGTDMQYF
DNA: TGTGCCAGCAGTTTATCTCTAGCGGGGGGGACAGATATGCAGTATTTT

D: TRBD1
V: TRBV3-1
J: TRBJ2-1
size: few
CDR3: CASSRFLSGQGNEQFF
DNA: TGTGCCAGCAGCCGATTTCTCTCGGGACAGGGAAACGAGCAGTTCTTC

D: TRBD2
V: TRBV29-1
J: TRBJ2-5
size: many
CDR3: CSVDTWTSGGKETQYF
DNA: TGCAGCGTTGACACCTGGACTAGCGGGGGAAAAGAGACCCAGTACTTC

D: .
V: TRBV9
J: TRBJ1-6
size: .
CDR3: CASSPTSSYNSPLHF
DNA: TGTGCCAGCAGCCCTACGAGCTCCTATAATTCACCCCTCCACTTT

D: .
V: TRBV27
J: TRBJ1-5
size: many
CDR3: CASSPDLGSNQPQHF
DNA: TGTGCCAGCAGTCCAGACCTTGGTAGCAATCAGCCCCAGCATTTT

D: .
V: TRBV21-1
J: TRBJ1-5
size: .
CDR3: CAVQFQPQHF
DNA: TGTGCCGTCCAGTTTCAGCCCCAGCATTTT

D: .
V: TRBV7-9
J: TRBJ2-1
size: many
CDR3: CASSGPGAYNEQFF
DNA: TGTGCCAGCAGCGGGCCCGGGGCCTACAATGAGCAGTTCTTC

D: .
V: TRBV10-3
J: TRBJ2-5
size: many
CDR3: CAISESRGSQETQYF
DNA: TGTGCCATCAGTGAGTCGAGGGGATCTCAGGAGACCCAGTACTTC

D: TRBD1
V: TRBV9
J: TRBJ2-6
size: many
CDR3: CASSVRTGSSGANVLTF
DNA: TGTGCCAGCAGCGTAAGGACAGGGAGTTCTGGGGCCAACGTCCTGACTTTC

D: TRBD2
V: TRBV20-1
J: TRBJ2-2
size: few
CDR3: CSARLGGFGELFF
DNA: TGCAGTGCTAGACTCGGGGGGTTCGGGGAGCTGTTTTTT

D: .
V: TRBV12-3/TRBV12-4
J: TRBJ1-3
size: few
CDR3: CASSPVPVFTIYF
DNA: TGTGCCAGCAGTCCGGTTCCGGTCTTCACCATATATTTT

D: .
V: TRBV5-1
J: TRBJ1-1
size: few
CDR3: CASSFTGSNTEAFF
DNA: TGCGCCAGCAGCTTTACAGGGTCTAACACTGAAGCTTTCTTT

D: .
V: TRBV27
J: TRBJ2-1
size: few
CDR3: CASSIGESYNEQFF
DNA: TGTGCCAGCAGTATCGGGGAGTCCTACAATGAGCAGTTCTTC

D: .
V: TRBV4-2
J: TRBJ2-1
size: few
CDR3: CASSQEDSISYNEQFF
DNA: TGTGCCAGCAGCCAAGAGGACAGCATCTCCTACAATGAGCAGTTCTTC

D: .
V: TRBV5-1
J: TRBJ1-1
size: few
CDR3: CASSRRGGDTEAFF
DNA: TGCGCCAGCAGCCGGAGGGGCGGAGACACTGAGGCTTTCTTT

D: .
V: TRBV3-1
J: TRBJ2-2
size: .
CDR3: CASSQAWGTGELFF
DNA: TGTGCCAGCAGCCAAGCCTGGGGAACCGGGGAGCTGTTTTTT

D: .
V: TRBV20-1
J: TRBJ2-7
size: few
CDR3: CSARGGSYEQYF
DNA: TGCAGTGCTAGAGGCGGCTCCTACGAGCAGTACTTC

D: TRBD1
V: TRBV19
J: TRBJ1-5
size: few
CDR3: CASSDRGPEPQHF
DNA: TGTGCCAGTAGCGACAGGGGCCCGGAGCCCCAGCATTTT

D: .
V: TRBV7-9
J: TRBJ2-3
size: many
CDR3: CASSLSATGQSTDTQYF
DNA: TGTGCCAGCAGCTTAAGCGCCACGGGACAAAGCACAGATACGCAGTATTTT

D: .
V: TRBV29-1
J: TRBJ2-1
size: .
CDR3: CSVGRGAENEQFF
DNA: TGCAGCGTTGGACGAGGGGCCGAGAATGAGCAGTTCTTC

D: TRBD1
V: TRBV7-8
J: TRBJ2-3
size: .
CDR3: CASSSQGSLGDTQYF
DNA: TGTGCCAGCAGCTCACAGGGGTCTCTCGGGGATACGCAGTATTTT